The rows below give T cell receptor beta chains drawn from one sample of a study of CD8+CD57+ T cells in acquired aplastic anemia. Using its own MiXCR run on the reads, TCRdb lists one record per CDR3 protein. The table lists around 170,000 distinct CDR3 sequences, less than 60% of them singletons. The sequenced sample consisted of sorted CD4+, CD8+, or CD8+CD57+ T cells (not recorded which) from PBMCs. The receptors come from a human donor with aplastic anemia. The CDR3 runs from the conserved cysteine through the conserved F or W. D genes are given only for firm matches. Part of the rows lack a size; the others show once, few, many or a class for expanded clones.

TRBV11-1	.	.	TRBJ2-1	CASSLGAGIREQFF	TGTGCCAGCAGCTTGGGGGCAGGGATAAGAGAGCAGTTCTTC
TRBV12-3/TRBV12-4	.	.	TRBJ2-1	CASSPSGDLNEQFF	TGTGCCAGCAGTCCGTCGGGAGATCTCAATGAGCAGTTCTTC
TRBV29-1	TRBD1	.	TRBJ2-7	CSVERGQGARGEQYF	TGCAGCGTTGAAAGAGGGCAGGGGGCACGGGGGGAGCAGTACTTC
TRBV5-1	TRBD2	many	TRBJ2-3	CASSLMTSGTSDTQYF	TGCGCCAGCAGCTTGATGACTAGCGGGACGTCAGATACGCAGTATTTT
TRBV9	.	.	TRBJ1-4	CASSVGAQATNEKLFF	TGTGCCAGCAGCGTGGGGGCGCAGGCAACTAATGAAAAACTGTTTTTT
TRBV19	TRBD1	.	TRBJ2-7	CASSFQTGTYEQYF	TGTGCCAGTAGTTTCCAGACAGGGACCTACGAGCAGTACTTC
TRBV7-9	.	.	TRBJ1-2	CASSSGGGGYTF	TGTGCCAGCAGCTCGGGGGGAGGGGGCTACACCTTC
TRBV20-1	TRBD2	once	TRBJ2-2	CSATGGRLGTGELFF	TGCAGTGCCACGGGAGGGCGTTTGGGCACCGGGGAGCTGTTTTTT
TRBV10-3	.	.	TRBJ2-2	CATRVVGVFAGELFF	TGTGCCACCAGGGTGGTGGGGGTTTTCGCGGGGGAGCTGTTTTTT
TRBV19	TRBD1	many	TRBJ2-2	CASSILKQGAGELFF	TGTGCCAGTAGTATATTAAAACAGGGGGCCGGGGAGCTGTTTTTT
TRBV19	.	.	TRBJ2-7	CASSSIAVGEQYF	TGTGCCAGCAGCTCTATAGCGGTCGGCGAGCAGTACTTC
TRBV10-3	.	few	TRBJ2-7	CAIKDMSTYEQYF	TGTGCCATCAAAGACATGTCCACCTACGAGCAGTACTTC
TRBV15	.	.	TRBJ1-2	CATSPSPSNYGYTF	TGTGCCACCAGCCCCTCCCCCTCTAACTATGGCTACACCTTC
TRBV2	.	.	TRBJ1-2	CAIPEIRAYGYTF	TGTGCCATCCCCGAGATCCGGGCCTATGGCTACACCTTC
TRBV24-1	TRBD2	few	TRBJ2-5	CATSDRTSGGETQYF	TGTGCCACCAGTGACCGGACTAGCGGGGGAGAGACCCAGTACTTC
TRBV3-1	TRBD1	few	TRBJ1-6	CASSLGTGQTPLHF	TGTGCCAGCAGCCTCGGGACAGGGCAGACACCCCTCCACTTT
TRBV29-1	.	.	TRBJ1-1	CSVGEYTEAFF	TGCAGCGTCGGTGAGTACACTGAAGCTTTCTTT
TRBV2	.	.	TRBJ1-1	CASSEQGRRTEALF	TGTGCCAGCAGTGAACAGGGGCGCAGGACTGAAGCTCTCTTT
TRBV19	.	many	TRBJ2-7	CASSRRSSYEQYF	TGTGCCAGTAGTCGTCGCAGCTCCTACGAGCAGTACTTC
TRBV6-5	TRBD2	.	TRBJ2-5	CASSYSTSGGETQYF	TGTGCCAGCAGTTACTCGACTAGCGGGGGAGAGACCCAGTACTTC
TRBV10-3	TRBD2	.	TRBJ2-7	CAITSGLSYEQYF	TGTGCCATCACTAGCGGACTCTCCTACGAGCAGTACTTT
TRBV12-3/TRBV12-4	.	.	TRBJ2-7	CASSIQEAGDEQYF	TGTGCCAGCAGTATACAGGAAGCGGGCGACGAGCAGTACTTC
TRBV2	.	many	TRBJ2-4	CASIPGTFRDKNIQYF	TGTGCCAGCATCCCCGGGACATTCAGGGACAAAAACATTCAGTACTTC
TRBV4-1	TRBD1	.	TRBJ1-1	CASSQEGQGGTEAFF	TGCGCCAGCAGCCAAGAGGGACAGGGTGGCACTGAAGCTTTCTTT
TRBV7-3	.	.	TRBJ1-5	CASSLAGIETQHF	TGTGCCAGCAGCTTGGCAGGGATAGAGACCCAGCATTTT
TRBV2	.	.	TRBJ2-1	CATLTVLQGKQFF	TGTGCCACATTAACGGTGCTTCAGGGTAAGCAGTTCTTC
TRBV7-9	.	many	TRBJ2-1	CASSSSGTKNEQFF	TGTGCCAGCAGCTCGTCCGGGACAAAGAATGAGCAGTTCTTC
TRBV20-1	TRBD1	many	TRBJ2-3	CSAPDRGDTDTQYF	TGCAGTGCTCCCGACAGGGGTGATACAGATACGCAGTATTTT
TRBV2	TRBD1	.	TRBJ1-6	CASTGTGTNSPLHF	TGTGCCAGCACCGGGACAGGGACTAATTCACCCCTCCACTTT
TRBV19	TRBD2	.	TRBJ2-2	CASSKGLAGVNTGELFF	TGTGCCAGTAGTAAGGGTCTAGCGGGGGTTAACACCGGGGAGCTGTTTTTT
TRBV19	TRBD1	.	TRBJ2-3	CASSMVDRATDTQYF	TGTGCCAGTAGTATGGTCGACAGGGCCACAGATACGCAGTATTTT
TRBV19	.	.	TRBJ2-7	CASSIRLSSYEQYF	TGTGCCAGTAGTATACGGTTGAGCAGCTACGAGCAGTACTTC
TRBV10-3	.	many	TRBJ1-2	CAITDNSGGYTF	TGTGCCATCACAGACAACTCGGGTGGCTACACCTTC
TRBV7-2	.	once	TRBJ2-7	CASSPREYYEQYF	TGTGCCAGCAGTCCTCGGGAGTACTACGAGCAGTACTTC
TRBV19	TRBD1	.	TRBJ1-1	CASFTHRGWDTEAFF	TGTGCCAGTTTCACGCACAGGGGTTGGGACACTGAAGCTTTCTTT
TRBV29-1	.	.	TRBJ2-5	CSGRARGGQETQYF	TGCAGCGGGAGGGCGAGAGGGGGTCAAGAGACCCAGTACTTC
TRBV5-1	.	.	TRBJ1-2	CASSLIGGEGSGYTF	TGCGCCAGCAGCTTAATAGGGGGAGAAGGGAGCGGCTACACCTTC
TRBV10-3	.	.	TRBJ1-1	CAIREQVNTEAFF	TGTGCCATCAGGGAACAGGTGAACACTGAAGCTTTCTTT
TRBV5-1	.	.	TRBJ1-2	CASSLDVTGYTF	TGCGCCAGCAGCTTGGATGTGACAGGCTACACCTTC
TRBV7-9	.	many	TRBJ2-5	CASSSPGAQETQYF	TGTGCCAGCAGCTCCCCCGGTGCTCAAGAGACCCAGTACTTC
TRBV30	.	.	TRBJ2-7	CAWSVLSYEQYF	TGTGCCTGGAGTGTACTCTCCTACGAGCAGTACTTC
TRBV20-1	.	.	TRBJ1-1	CSARSGNTEAFF	TGCAGTGCTAGATCTGGGAACACTGAAGCTTTCTTT
TRBV4-2	.	many	TRBJ2-1	CASSRGWGSGNNEQFF	TGTGCCAGCAGCAGGGGGTGGGGATCGGGGAACAATGAGCAGTTCTTC
TRBV29-1	TRBD2	many	TRBJ2-5	CSAAFGAGGPRETQYF	TGCAGCGCCGCTTTCGGGGCGGGAGGGCCGCGAGAGACCCAGTACTTC
TRBV5-1	.	.	TRBJ2-2	CASSLVVGADTGELFF	TGCGCCAGCAGCTTGGTCGTAGGGGCAGACACCGGGGAGCTGTTTTTT
TRBV10-2	.	few	TRBJ1-2	CASSESKNDGYTF	TGCGCCAGCAGTGAGTCGAAAAATGATGGCTACACCTTC
TRBV10-3	.	.	TRBJ2-2	CAISGTYTGELFF	TGTGCCATCAGTGGAACATACACCGGGGAGCTGTTTTTT
TRBV2	.	.	TRBJ2-1	CASSLQGFNEQFF	TGTGCCAGCAGTCTACAGGGTTTCAATGAGCAGTTCTTC
TRBV11-2	.	.	TRBJ1-6	CASSLGQANSPLHF	TGTGCCAGCAGCTTAGGACAGGCTAATTCACCCCTCCACTTT
TRBV4-1	.	many	TRBJ2-1	CASKTGKLGYNEQFF	TGCGCCAGCAAAACGGGAAAGCTGGGCTACAATGAGCAGTTCTTC
TRBV2	.	.	TRBJ2-7	CASSLTFRDEQYF	TGTGCCAGCAGCTTAACCTTCCGCGACGAGCAGTACTTC
TRBV24-1	.	.	TRBJ2-3	CATARFGTDTQYF	TGTGCCACCGCCAGGTTTGGCACAGATACGCAGTATTTT
TRBV2	TRBD1	once	TRBJ2-7	CASSASTGIEQYF	TGTGCCAGCAGTGCCTCGACAGGGATCGAGCAGTACTTC
TRBV15	.	few	TRBJ2-5	CATSRDWRGGRETQYF	TGTGCCACCAGCAGAGATTGGCGGGGCGGTCGGGAGACCCAGTACTTC
TRBV25-1	.	.	TRBJ2-7	CASSALGMGGASYEQHF	TGTGCCAGCAGTGCTCTGGGTATGGGCGGGGCCTCCTACGAGCAGCACTTC